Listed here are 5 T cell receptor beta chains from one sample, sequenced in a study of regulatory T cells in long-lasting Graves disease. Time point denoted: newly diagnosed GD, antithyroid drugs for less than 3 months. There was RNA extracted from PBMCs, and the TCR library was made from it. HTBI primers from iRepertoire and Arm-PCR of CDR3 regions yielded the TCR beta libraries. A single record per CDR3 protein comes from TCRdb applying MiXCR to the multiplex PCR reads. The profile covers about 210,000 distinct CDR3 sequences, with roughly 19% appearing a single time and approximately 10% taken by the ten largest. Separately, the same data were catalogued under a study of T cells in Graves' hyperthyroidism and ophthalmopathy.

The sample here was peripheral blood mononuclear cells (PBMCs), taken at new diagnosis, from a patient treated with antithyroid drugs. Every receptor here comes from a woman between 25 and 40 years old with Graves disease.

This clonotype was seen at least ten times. For the CDR3, the DNA is TGTGCCAGCAGTCCCCGGGGGGGGGACCATGACGAGCAGTACTTC. Amino acids: CASSPRGGDHDEQYF. The rearrangement joins TRBV2 to TRBJ2-7, with 8 bases identical to TRBD2. The germline V gene encodes CDR1 SNHLY and CDR2 FYNNEI. V was clipped by 5 bases and J by 5 bases; unmatched bases: 11. This CDR3 is built from 15 residues.

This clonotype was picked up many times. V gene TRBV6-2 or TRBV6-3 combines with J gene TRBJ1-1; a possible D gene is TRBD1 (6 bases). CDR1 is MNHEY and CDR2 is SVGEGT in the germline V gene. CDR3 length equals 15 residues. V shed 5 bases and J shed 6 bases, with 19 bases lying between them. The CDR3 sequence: CASSGRIGTNPEAFF. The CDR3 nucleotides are TGTGCCAGCAGTGGAAGAATCGGGACAAACCCTGAAGCTTTCTTT.

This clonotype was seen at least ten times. The CDR3 bases are TGTGCCAGCAGCCGCCGGGGAGCCGGAGAGACCCAGTACTTC. It specifies CASSRRGAGETQYF. The V gene is TRBV28, the J gene TRBJ2-5; tentative D call: TRBD2 (5 bases). The CDR3 is made up of 14 amino acids. CDR1 is MDHEN, CDR2 SYDVKM, per germline. Trimming took 6 bases from V and 4 from J, leaving 15 bases between them.

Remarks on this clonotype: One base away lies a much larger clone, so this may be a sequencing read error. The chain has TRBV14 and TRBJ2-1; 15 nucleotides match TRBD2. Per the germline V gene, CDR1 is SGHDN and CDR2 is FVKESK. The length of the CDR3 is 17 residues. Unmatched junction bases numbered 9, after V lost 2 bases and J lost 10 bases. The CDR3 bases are TGTGCCAGCAGCCAACCGGGACTAGCGGGAGGCCGATACGAGCAGTTCTTC. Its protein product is CASSQPGLAGGRYEQFF.

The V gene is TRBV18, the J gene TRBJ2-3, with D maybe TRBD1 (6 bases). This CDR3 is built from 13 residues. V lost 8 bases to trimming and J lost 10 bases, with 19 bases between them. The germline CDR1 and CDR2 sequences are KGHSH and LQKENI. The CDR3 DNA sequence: TGTGCCAGCACCCTGGGGGCGGCAGCTGCGCAGTATTTT. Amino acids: CASTLGAAAAQYF. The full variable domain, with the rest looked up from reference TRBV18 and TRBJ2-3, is NAGVMQNPRHLVRRRGQEARLRCSPMKGHSHVYWYRQLPEEGLKFMVYLQKENIIDESGMPKERFSAEFPKEGPSILRIQQVVRGDSAAYFCASTLGAAAAQYFGPGTRLTVL.